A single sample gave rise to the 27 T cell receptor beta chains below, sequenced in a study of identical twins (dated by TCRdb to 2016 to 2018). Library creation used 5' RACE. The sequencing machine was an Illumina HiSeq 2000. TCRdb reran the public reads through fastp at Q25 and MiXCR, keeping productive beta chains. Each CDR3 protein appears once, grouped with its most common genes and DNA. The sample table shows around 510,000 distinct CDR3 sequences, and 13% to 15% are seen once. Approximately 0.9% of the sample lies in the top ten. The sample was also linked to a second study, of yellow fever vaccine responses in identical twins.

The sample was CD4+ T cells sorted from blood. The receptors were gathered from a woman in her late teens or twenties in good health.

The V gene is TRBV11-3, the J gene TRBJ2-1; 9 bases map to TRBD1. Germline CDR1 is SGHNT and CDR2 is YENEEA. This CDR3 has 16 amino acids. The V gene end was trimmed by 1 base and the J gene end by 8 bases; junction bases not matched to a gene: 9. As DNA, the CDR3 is TGTGCCAGCAGCTTAGTCTGGACAGGGGAGCGCGATGAGCAGTTCTTC. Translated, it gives CASSLVWTGERDEQFF.

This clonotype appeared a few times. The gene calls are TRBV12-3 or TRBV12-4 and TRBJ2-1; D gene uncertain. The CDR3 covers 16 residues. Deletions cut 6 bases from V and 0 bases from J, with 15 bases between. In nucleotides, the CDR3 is TGTGCCAGCAGCCTTGGACGGGTCCTCTCCTACAATGAGCAGTTCTTC. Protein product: CASSLGRVLSYNEQFF.

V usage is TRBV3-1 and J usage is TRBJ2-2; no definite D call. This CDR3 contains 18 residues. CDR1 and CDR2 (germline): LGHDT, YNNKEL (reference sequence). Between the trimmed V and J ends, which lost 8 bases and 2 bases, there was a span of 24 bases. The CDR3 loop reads CASCKSTLMVVNTGELFF. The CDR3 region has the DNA TGTGCCAGCTGTAAAAGCACTTTAATGGTGGTTAACACCGGGGAGCTGTTTTTT.

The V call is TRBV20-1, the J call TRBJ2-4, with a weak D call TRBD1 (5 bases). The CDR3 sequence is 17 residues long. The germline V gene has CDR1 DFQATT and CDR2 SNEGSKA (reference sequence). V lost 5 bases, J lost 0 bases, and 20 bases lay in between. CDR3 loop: CSAATGRAQSAKNIQYF. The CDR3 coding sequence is TGCAGTGCTGCAACGGGCAGGGCTCAGTCAGCCAAAAACATTCAGTACTTC.

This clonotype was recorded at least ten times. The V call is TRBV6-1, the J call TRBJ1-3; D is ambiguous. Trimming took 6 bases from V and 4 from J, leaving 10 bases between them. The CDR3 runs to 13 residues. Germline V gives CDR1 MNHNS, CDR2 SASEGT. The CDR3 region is CASRSGLGNTIYF. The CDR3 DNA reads TGTGCCAGCAGATCGGGCCTCGGAAACACCATATATTTT.

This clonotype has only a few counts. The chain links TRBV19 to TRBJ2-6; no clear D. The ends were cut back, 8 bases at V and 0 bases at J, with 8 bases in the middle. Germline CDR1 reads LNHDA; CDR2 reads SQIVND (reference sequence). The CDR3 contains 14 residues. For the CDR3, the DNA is TGTGCCAGTTACGGTCCCTCTGGGGCCAACGTCCTGACTTTC. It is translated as CASYGPSGANVLTF.

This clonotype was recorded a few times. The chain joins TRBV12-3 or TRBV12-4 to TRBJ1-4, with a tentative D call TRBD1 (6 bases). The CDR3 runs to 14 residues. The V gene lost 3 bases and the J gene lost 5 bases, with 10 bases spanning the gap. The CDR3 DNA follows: TGTGCCAGCAGTTTCAGGACAGAGAATGAAAAACTGTTTTTT. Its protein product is CASSFRTENEKLFF.

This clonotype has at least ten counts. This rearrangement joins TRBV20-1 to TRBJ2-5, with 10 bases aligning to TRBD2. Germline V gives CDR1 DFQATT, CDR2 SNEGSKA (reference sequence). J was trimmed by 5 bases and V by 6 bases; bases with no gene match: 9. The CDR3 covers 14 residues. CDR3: CSADDLAGVETQYF. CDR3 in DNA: TGCAGTGCCGACGATCTAGCGGGGGTGGAGACCCAGTACTTC.

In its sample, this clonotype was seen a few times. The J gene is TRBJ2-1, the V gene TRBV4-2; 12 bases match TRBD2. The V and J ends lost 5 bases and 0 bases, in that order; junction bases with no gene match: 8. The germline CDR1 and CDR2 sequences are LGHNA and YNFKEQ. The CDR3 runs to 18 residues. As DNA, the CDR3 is TGTGCCAGCAGCGTTACTAGCGGGGGGCCGAGCTCCTACAATGAGCAGTTCTTC. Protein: CASSVTSGGPSSYNEQFF.

The CDR3 is CASSPTSGTGGSGANVLTF. The CDR3 bases are TGTGCCAGCAGCCCTACCTCCGGGACAGGGGGATCTGGGGCCAACGTCCTGACTTTC. The chain is built from TRBV3-1 and TRBJ2-6, with 11 bases fitting TRBD1. The CDR3 totals 19 residues. After removal of 4 bases from V and 1 base from J, the junction contained 9 bases not matched to a gene. Germline CDR1 reads LGHDT; CDR2 reads YNNKEL (reference sequence).

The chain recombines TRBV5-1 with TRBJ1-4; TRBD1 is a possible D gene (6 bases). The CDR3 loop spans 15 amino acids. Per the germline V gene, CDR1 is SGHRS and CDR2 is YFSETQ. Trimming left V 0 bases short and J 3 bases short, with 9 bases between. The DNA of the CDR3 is TGCGCCAGCAGCTTGGAGGGGGGTCCTAATGAAAAACTGTTTTTT. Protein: CASSLEGGPNEKLFF.

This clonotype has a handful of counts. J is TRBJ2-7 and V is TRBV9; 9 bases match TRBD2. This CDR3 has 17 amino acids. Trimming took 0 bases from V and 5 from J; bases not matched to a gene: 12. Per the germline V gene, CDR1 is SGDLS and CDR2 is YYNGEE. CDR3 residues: CASSVGGGRALEHEQYF. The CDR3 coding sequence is TGTGCCAGCAGCGTAGGGGGCGGGAGGGCCCTGGAGCACGAGCAGTACTTC.

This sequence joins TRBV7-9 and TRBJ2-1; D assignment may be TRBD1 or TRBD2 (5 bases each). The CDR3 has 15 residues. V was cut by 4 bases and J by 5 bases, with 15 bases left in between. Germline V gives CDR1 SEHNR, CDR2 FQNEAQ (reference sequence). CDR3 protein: CASSSSRDGHNEQFF. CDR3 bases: TGTGCCAGCAGCTCAAGCCGGGACGGACACAATGAGCAGTTCTTC.

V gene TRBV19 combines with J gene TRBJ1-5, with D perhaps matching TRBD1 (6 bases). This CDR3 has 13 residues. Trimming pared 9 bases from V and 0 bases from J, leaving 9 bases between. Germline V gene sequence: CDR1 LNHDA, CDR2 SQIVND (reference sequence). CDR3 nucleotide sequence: TGTGCCAGCAAGGACAGTAGCAATCAGCCCCAGCATTTT. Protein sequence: CASKDSSNQPQHF.

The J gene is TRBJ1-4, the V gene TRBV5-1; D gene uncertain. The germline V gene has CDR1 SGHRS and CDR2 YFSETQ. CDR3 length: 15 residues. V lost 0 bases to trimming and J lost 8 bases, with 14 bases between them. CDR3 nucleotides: TGCGCCAGCAGCTTGGTTTCGGGAACGGAGGAAAAACTGTTTTTT. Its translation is CASSLVSGTEEKLFF.

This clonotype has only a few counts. Here the CDR3 DNA reads TGCGCCAGCAGCCAATTCGGGACTAGCGGGAGGTCTACGCAGTATTTT. Translating it yields CASSQFGTSGRSTQYF. The chain links TRBV4-3 to TRBJ2-3; 15 positions match TRBD2. V gave up 2 bases and J gave up 8 bases; unmatched junction bases: 5. CDR1 is LGHNA, CDR2 YSLEER, per germline. This CDR3 contains 16 residues.

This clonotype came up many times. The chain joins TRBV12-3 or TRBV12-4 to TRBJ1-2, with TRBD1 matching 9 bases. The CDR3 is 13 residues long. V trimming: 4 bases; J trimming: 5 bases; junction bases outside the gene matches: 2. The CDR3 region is CASSSGQGYGYTF. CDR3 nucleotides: TGTGCCAGCAGTTCGGGACAGGGTTATGGCTACACCTTC.

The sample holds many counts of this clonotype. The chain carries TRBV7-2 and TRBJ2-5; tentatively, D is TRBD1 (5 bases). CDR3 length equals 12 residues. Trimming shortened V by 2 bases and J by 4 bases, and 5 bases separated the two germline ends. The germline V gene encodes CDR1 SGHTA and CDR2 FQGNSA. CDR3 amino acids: CASSLRGETQYF. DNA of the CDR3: TGTGCCAGCAGCTTAAGGGGAGAGACCCAGTACTTC.

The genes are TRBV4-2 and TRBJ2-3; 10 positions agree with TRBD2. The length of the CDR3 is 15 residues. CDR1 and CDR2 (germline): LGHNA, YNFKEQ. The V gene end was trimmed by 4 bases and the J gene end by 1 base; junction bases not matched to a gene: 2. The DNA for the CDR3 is TGTGCCAGCAGCCGCGGGACTAGCGGCACAGATACGCAGTATTTT. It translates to CASSRGTSGTDTQYF.

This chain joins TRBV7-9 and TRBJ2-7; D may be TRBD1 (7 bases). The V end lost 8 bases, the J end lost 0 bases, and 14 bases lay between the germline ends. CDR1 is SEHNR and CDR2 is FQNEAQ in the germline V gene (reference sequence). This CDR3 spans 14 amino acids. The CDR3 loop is CASSPGGYSYEQYF. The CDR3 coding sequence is TGTGCCAGCTCTCCAGGGGGGTACTCCTACGAGCAGTACTTC.

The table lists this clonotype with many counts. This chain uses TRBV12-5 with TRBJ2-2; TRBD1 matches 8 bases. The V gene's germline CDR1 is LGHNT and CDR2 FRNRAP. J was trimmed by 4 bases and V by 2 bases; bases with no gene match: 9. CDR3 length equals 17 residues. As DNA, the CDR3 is TGTGCTAGTGGTTTGTCCCCTAAGGACAGGGCCACCGGGGAGCTGTTTTTT. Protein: CASGLSPKDRATGELFF.

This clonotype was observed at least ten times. As DNA, the CDR3 is TGTGCCAGCAGCGACAGGGGTTATGGCTACACCTTC. It encodes CASSDRGYGYTF. The chain has TRBV27 and TRBJ1-2; the match to TRBD1 covers 8 bases. The V gene's germline CDR1 is MNHEY and CDR2 SMNVEV (reference sequence). CDR3 size: 12 residues. J lost 5 bases, V lost 6 bases, and 2 bases had no gene match.

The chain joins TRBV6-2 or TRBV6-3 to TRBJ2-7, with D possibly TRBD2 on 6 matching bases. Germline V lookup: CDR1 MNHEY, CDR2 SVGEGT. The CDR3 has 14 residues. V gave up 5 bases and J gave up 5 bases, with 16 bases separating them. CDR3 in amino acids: CASSIRGISNEQYF. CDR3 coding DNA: TGTGCCAGCAGTATCCGGGGGATAAGTAACGAGCAGTACTTC.

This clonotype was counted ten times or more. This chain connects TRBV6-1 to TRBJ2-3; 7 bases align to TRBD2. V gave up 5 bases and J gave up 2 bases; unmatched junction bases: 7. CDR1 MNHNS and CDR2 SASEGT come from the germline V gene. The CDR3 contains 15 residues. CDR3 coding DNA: TGTGCCAGCAGTCGTACGGGAGGCGACACAGATACGCAGTATTTT. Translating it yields CASSRTGGDTDTQYF.

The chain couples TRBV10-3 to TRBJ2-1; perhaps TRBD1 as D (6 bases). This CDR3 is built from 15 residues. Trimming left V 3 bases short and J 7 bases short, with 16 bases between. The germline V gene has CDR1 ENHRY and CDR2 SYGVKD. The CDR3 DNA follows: TGTGCCATCAGTGACGGCCTCCCCACAGGGAATGAGCAGTTCTTC. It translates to CAISDGLPTGNEQFF.

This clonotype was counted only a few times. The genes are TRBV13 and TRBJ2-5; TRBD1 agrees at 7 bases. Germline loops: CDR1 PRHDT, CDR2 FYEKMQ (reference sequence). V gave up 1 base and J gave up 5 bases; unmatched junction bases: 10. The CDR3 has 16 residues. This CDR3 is CASSLALPGQKETQYF. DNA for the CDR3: TGTGCCAGCAGCTTAGCCCTGCCGGGACAGAAGGAGACCCAGTACTTC. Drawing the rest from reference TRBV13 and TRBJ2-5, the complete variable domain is AAGVIQSPRHLIKEKRETATLKCYPIPRHDTVYWYQQGPGQDPQFLISFYEKMQSDKGSIPDRFSAQQFSDYHSELNMSSLELGDSALYFCASSLALPGQKETQYFGPGTRLLVL.

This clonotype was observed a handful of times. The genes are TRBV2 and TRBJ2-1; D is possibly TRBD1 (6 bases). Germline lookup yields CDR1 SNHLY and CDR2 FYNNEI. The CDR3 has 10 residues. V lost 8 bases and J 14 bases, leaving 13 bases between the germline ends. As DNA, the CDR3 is TGTGCCAGCGGACAGTCCCAGGAGTTCTTC. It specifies CASGQSQEFF.